This T cell receptor beta chain is from a study of identical twins. Study-level findings and limits: Researchers reported excess low generation probability among twin-shared out-of-frame alpha sequences. Invariant MAIT and iNKT cells are populations that could partly confound zero-insertion analyses. Less excess twin sharing appeared in beta out-of-frame sequences.

The CDR3 has 18 residues. This clonotype was seen only a few times. Its specificity is not known. TCRdb fed the 5' RACE reads into MiXCR, producing one record per CDR3 protein. The table includes 500,000 or so distinct CDR3 sequences, approximately 15% detected once. These same records also appear under a second study, on yellow fever vaccine responses in identical twins.

Sequences were obtained from CD4+ T cells sorted from blood. This receptor was taken from a woman aged 18 to 35 in good health. The V and J genes are TRBV21-1 and TRBJ2-6; the table's D call, TRBD2, has no DNA check behind it. TRBV21-1 is classified as a pseudogene. The CDR3 bases are TGTGCCAGCAGCATAATCCGGGACTACAACTCTGGGGCCAACGTCCTGACTTTC. Protein: CASSIIRDYNSGANVLTF.